The 32 T cell receptor beta chains in this list originate from one sample, sequenced in a study of T cells in Graves' hyperthyroidism and ophthalmopathy. RNA transcripts yielded amplified TCR beta CDR3 regions. The TCR CDR3 was amplified in a first-round RT-PCR using the HTBI primer set. TCRdb reanalysed the multiplex PCR reads using MiXCR and keeps one entry per CDR3 protein. This table holds 750,000 to 900,000 distinct CDR3 sequences, 38% found once. Source material: blood. The receptors stem from a man between 18 and 35 years old with Graves' hyperthyroidism.

This clonotype has at least ten counts. The chain has TRBV12-3 or TRBV12-4 and TRBJ2-6, with D tentatively TRBD2 (5 bases). Trimming pared 7 bases from V and 1 base from J, leaving 8 bases between. CDR3 length: 14 residues. The CDR3 protein is CASTRGSGANVLTF. Written as DNA, the CDR3 is TGTGCCAGCACCCGAGGGTCTGGGGCCAACGTCCTGACTTTC.

The CDR3, as DNA: TGTGCCAGCAGCTTCGACAGGATGAACACTGAAGCTTTCTTT. It translates to CASSFDRMNTEAFF. The chain is built from TRBV13 and TRBJ1-1, with D possibly matching TRBD1 (6 bases). CDR1 is PRHDT, CDR2 FYEKMQ, per germline (reference sequence). V shed 3 bases and J shed 0 bases, with 8 bases lying between them. This CDR3 is built from 14 residues.

The sample holds a few counts of this clonotype. This CDR3 reads CASSYGTWVYEQYF. The CDR3 nucleotides are TGTGCCAGCAGTTACGGGACGTGGGTGTACGAGCAGTACTTC. The chain carries TRBV6-6 and TRBJ2-7, with D possibly called TRBD1 or TRBD2 (5 bases each). CDR3 length equals 14 residues. Trimming removed 2 bases at V and 4 bases at J, with 12 bases between. Per germline, CDR1 MNHNY and CDR2 SVGAGI (reference sequence).

This clonotype has a count of ten or more. This sequence joins TRBV29-1 and TRBJ2-7, with D maybe TRBD2 (6 bases). CDR1 and CDR2 from the germline V gene are SQVTM and ANQGSEA. With 4 bases removed from V and 7 bases from J, the gap between germline ends came to 8 bases. CDR3 size: 10 residues. DNA for the CDR3: TGCAGCGTTGGGGCGGGGGAGCAGTACTTC. Translating gives CSVGAGEQYF.

The chain combines TRBV7-2 with TRBJ2-2, with D uncertain. CDR3 size: 16 residues. V gave up 5 bases and J gave up 5 bases, with 18 bases separating them. Germline V CDR1 and CDR2: SGHTA, FQGNSA. CDR3 protein: CASSQHPPTETGELFF. The DNA of the CDR3 is TGTGCCAGCAGCCAACACCCCCCCACAGAGACCGGGGAGCTGTTTTTT.

This clonotype occurred a few times. The chain is built from TRBV4-1 and TRBJ2-7; unclear D gene. The CDR3 extends over 14 amino acids. Germline values: CDR1 MGHRA, CDR2 YSYEKL. The V end lost 0 bases, the J end lost 3 bases, and 9 bases lay between the germline ends. The CDR3 spells CASSQEVRSYEQYF. CDR3 nucleotide sequence: TGCGCCAGCAGCCAAGAAGTTCGGAGCTACGAGCAGTACTTC.

This clonotype occurred many times. V usage is TRBV15 and J usage is TRBJ1-5; possibly TRBD1 for D (5 bases). With 3 bases removed from V and 3 bases from J, the gap between germline ends came to 6 bases. The length of the CDR3 is 13 residues. Per the germline V gene, CDR1 is LNHNV and CDR2 is YYDKDF (reference sequence). This CDR3 reads CATSRGVNQPQHF. For the CDR3, the DNA is TGTGCCACCAGCAGGGGGGTCAATCAGCCCCAGCATTTT. The complete variable domain, with remaining parts taken from reference TRBV15 and TRBJ1-5, reads DAMVIQNPRYQVTQFGKPVTLSCSQTLNHNVMYWYQQKSSQAPKLLFHYYDKDFNNEADTPDNFQSRRPNTSFCFLDIRSPGLGDTAMYLCATSRGVNQPQHFGDGTRLSIL.

This chain joins TRBV19 and TRBJ1-5, with TRBD1 matching 11 bases. V lost 5 bases and J lost 6; bases outside the gene matches: 6. The CDR3 covers 15 residues. Germline V lookup: CDR1 LNHDA, CDR2 SQIVND (reference sequence). CDR3 DNA sequence: TGTGCCAGTAGTGCAGGGACAGGGGGGATTCAGCCCCAGCATTTT. Its protein product is CASSAGTGGIQPQHF.

The rearrangement uses TRBV15 and TRBJ1-1, with 7 bases aligning to TRBD1. This CDR3 is built from 17 residues. In germline, CDR1 is LNHNV, CDR2 YYDKDF (reference sequence). The junction had 8 bases not matched to a gene; V was cut back by 1 base and J by 0 bases. CDR3 nucleotide sequence: TGTGCCACCAGCAGAGCGGGACAGCGCCTTATGAACACTGAAGCTTTCTTT. As protein: CATSRAGQRLMNTEAFF.

V usage is TRBV11-2 and J usage is TRBJ1-3; tentatively, D is TRBD1 (5 bases). V was pared by 5 bases and J by 3 bases, with 14 bases between. The CDR3 has 15 amino acids. Germline CDR1 is SGHAT and CDR2 is FQNNGV. The CDR3: CASSQMAGIGNTIYF. Here the CDR3 DNA reads TGTGCCAGCAGCCAAATGGCAGGGATTGGAAACACCATATATTTT. The variable domain in full, completed from reference TRBV11-2 and TRBJ1-3, reads EAGVAQSPRYKIIEKRQSVAFWCNPISGHATLYWYQQILGQGPKLLIQFQNNGVVDDSQLPKDRFSAERLKGVDSTLKIQPAKLEDSAVYLCASSQMAGIGNTIYFGEGSWLTVV.

This chain connects TRBV15 to TRBJ2-2; D is possibly TRBD1 (6 bases). Trimming stripped 0 bases from V and 0 bases from J, with 8 bases between. The length of the CDR3 is 16 residues. Germline assignment: CDR1 LNHNV and CDR2 YYDKDF (reference sequence). For the CDR3, the DNA is TGTGCCACCAGCAGAGAAAGGGGGACGAACACCGGGGAGCTGTTTTTT. This encodes CATSRERGTNTGELFF. The full variable domain, with the rest looked up from reference TRBV15 and TRBJ2-2, is DAMVIQNPRYQVTQFGKPVTLSCSQTLNHNVMYWYQQKSSQAPKLLFHYYDKDFNNEADTPDNFQSRRPNTSFCFLDIRSPGLGDTAMYLCATSRERGTNTGELFFGEGSRLTVL.

Ten or more counts support this clonotype. CDR3 coding DNA: TGTGCCAGCAGCTTTACAGGGGCAAGCTACGAGCAGTACTTC. This gives the protein CASSFTGASYEQYF. The chain employs TRBV7-8 and TRBJ2-7, with TRBD1 matching over 7 bases. In germline, CDR1 is SGHVS, CDR2 FQNEAQ. V lost 3 bases, J lost 3 bases, and 5 bases stayed unmatched. The CDR3 sequence is 14 residues long.

This clonotype was counted a few times. The V gene is TRBV9, the J gene TRBJ2-6, with 8 bases fitting TRBD1. Germline V lookup: CDR1 SGDLS, CDR2 YYNGEE. This CDR3 spans 16 amino acids. V gave up 3 bases and J gave up 2 bases; unmatched junction bases: 4. CDR3 sequence reads: CASSDGGQAGANVLTF. As DNA, the CDR3 is TGTGCCAGCAGCGATGGGGGACAGGCTGGGGCCAACGTCCTGACTTTC.

This clonotype was seen at least ten times. The chain uses TRBV12-3 or TRBV12-4 and TRBJ1-1; the D is unclear. This CDR3 region has 12 residues. The V gene lost 6 bases and the J gene lost 1 base, with 6 bases spanning the gap. CDR3 bases: TGTGCCAGCAGCTTTCCGAACACTGAAGCTTTCTTT. It specifies CASSFPNTEAFF.

The chain couples TRBV12-3 or TRBV12-4 to TRBJ1-1, with 8 bases fitting TRBD1. V trimming: 5 bases; J trimming: 6 bases; junction bases outside the gene matches: 2. The CDR3 runs to 12 residues. The CDR3 coding sequence is TGTGCCAGCAGTGACAGGGGCGCTGAAGCTTTCTTT. Translated: CASSDRGAEAFF.

This clonotype occurred a few times. V gene TRBV20-1 combines with J gene TRBJ2-5; D gene unclear. CDR1 and CDR2 from the germline V gene are DFQATT and SNEGSKA (reference sequence). This CDR3 is built from 13 residues. V shed 5 bases and J shed 5 bases, with 15 bases lying between them. CDR3: CSALLVSSETQYF. As DNA, the CDR3 is TGCAGTGCTCTCCTTGTTAGCTCGGAGACCCAGTACTTC.

The table lists this clonotype with many counts. The V gene is TRBV6-6, the J gene TRBJ1-2; the match to TRBD1 covers 8 bases. Germline lookup yields CDR1 MNHNY and CDR2 SVGAGI (reference sequence). This CDR3 region has 15 residues. After removal of 3 bases from V and 5 bases from J, the junction contained 8 bases not matched to a gene. The chain's CDR3 is CASSYRTGSEYGYTF. Written as DNA, the CDR3 is TGTGCCAGCAGTTATCGGACAGGGTCGGAGTATGGCTACACCTTC.

The CDR3, as DNA: TGTGCCAGCAGCTCAAACCCGGTGCAAAACACTGAAGCTTTCTTT. Its protein is CASSSNPVQNTEAFF. The chain is built from TRBV7-2 and TRBJ1-1; the D is unclear. Trimming pared 4 bases from V and 2 bases from J, leaving 14 bases between. The CDR3 runs 15 residues. Looked up from germline, CDR1 is SGHTA and CDR2 is FQGNSA.

The chain carries TRBV2 and TRBJ2-7; D could derive from TRBD1 or TRBD2 (5 bases each). This CDR3 has 13 amino acids. Trimming removed 8 bases at V and 0 bases at J, with 11 bases between. CDR1 SNHLY and CDR2 FYNNEI come from the germline V gene. CDR3 DNA sequence: TGTGCCAGCGGACGGGACGGCTCCTACGAGCAGTACTTC. Translating it yields CASGRDGSYEQYF.

The genes are TRBV9 and TRBJ2-3; D may be TRBD2 (6 bases). V lost 0 bases to trimming and J lost 2 bases, with 7 bases between them. The CDR3 runs to 14 residues. Germline CDR1 is SGDLS and CDR2 is YYNGEE. This CDR3 reads CASSVAGVTDTQYF. CDR3 coding DNA: TGTGCCAGCAGCGTAGCGGGAGTCACAGATACGCAGTATTTT.

The rearrangement links TRBV10-3 to TRBJ1-5; no clear D. Germline CDR1 ENHRY, CDR2 SYGVKD. The CDR3 extends over 16 amino acids. V was clipped by 5 bases and J by 1 base, with 15 bases between them. The CDR3, as DNA: TGTGCCATCAGTCCCGGGGTTCCGGAAAGCAATCAGCCCCAGCATTTT. Translation: CAISPGVPESNQPQHF.

This clonotype came up a few times. The rearrangement uses TRBV20-1 and TRBJ2-7, with 10 bases aligning to TRBD2. With V trimmed by 1 base and J by 0 bases, 6 bases remained unmatched. This CDR3 has 16 residues. Germline V gene sequence: CDR1 DFQATT, CDR2 SNEGSKA (reference sequence). Here the CDR3 DNA reads TGCAGTGCTAGAGGGACTAGCGGTAGAAGCTCCTACGAGCAGTACTTC. Translation gives CSARGTSGRSSYEQYF.

This clonotype was counted between two and nine times. V usage is TRBV19 and J usage is TRBJ1-3, with unresolved D. CDR3 length equals 17 residues. Germline V gives CDR1 LNHDA, CDR2 SQIVND (reference sequence). The germline V and J ends were trimmed by 2 bases and 0 bases, with 14 bases remaining between them. Written as DNA, the CDR3 is TGTGCCAGTAGTATAATCATCACACGAAGCTCTGGAAACACCATATATTTT. Its protein is CASSIIITRSSGNTIYF.

The CDR3 coding sequence is TGTGCCAGCAGTTACCAGGGACAGGGCAACACCGGGGAGCTGTTTTTT. The encoded protein is CASSYQGQGNTGELFF. The chain is built from TRBV6-5 and TRBJ2-2, with 9 bases aligning to TRBD1. Per germline, CDR1 MNHEY and CDR2 SVGAGI. There are 16 residues in the CDR3. Trimming took 2 bases from V and 2 from J; bases not matched to a gene: 3.

CDR3 nucleotides: TGTGCCAGCAGCCAAACCCAAGTTAATGAAAAACTGTTTTTT. Amino acids: CASSQTQVNEKLFF. This chain uses TRBV4-2 with TRBJ1-4, with unresolved D. Germline CDR1 reads LGHNA; CDR2 reads YNFKEQ. V shed 2 bases and J shed 4 bases, with 8 bases lying between them. This CDR3 contains 14 residues.

The J gene is TRBJ2-2, the V gene TRBV2; 12 bases match TRBD2. V shed 5 bases and J 6 bases; nucleotides not matched to a gene: 13. This CDR3 is 18 amino acids long. Germline V gives CDR1 SNHLY, CDR2 FYNNEI. In nucleotides, the CDR3 is TGTGCCAGCAGTTTCCCGGGACTAGCGGGTCGAGGGGCCGGGGAGCTGTTTTTT. Its translation: CASSFPGLAGRGAGELFF. Full variable domain (rest looked up from reference TRBV2 and TRBJ2-2): EPEVTQTPSHQVTQMGQEVILRCVPISNHLYFYWYRQILGQKVEFLVSFYNNEISEKSEIFDDQFSVERPDGSNFTLKIRSTKLEDSAMYFCASSFPGLAGRGAGELFFGEGSRLTVL.

The chain employs TRBV5-1 and TRBJ1-4; D is possibly TRBD1 (6 bases). CDR3 size: 15 residues. V shed 4 bases and J shed 8 bases, with 18 bases lying between them. Germline V gene lookup returns CDR1 SGHRS and CDR2 YFSETQ. Written as DNA, the CDR3 is TGCGCCAGCAGCCCCTCCCGGGGGCAGGGAGAAAAACTGTTTTTT. It is translated as CASSPSRGQGEKLFF.

This chain joins TRBV7-9 and TRBJ1-4; no clear D. Germline V CDR1 and CDR2: SEHNR, FQNEAQ (reference sequence). The CDR3 extends over 16 amino acids. V lost 5 bases and J lost 3, with 16 bases in between. The CDR3 protein is CASSQEGMVPNEKLFF. DNA for the CDR3: TGTGCCAGCAGCCAAGAAGGGATGGTGCCTAATGAAAAACTGTTTTTT. The full variable domain, in which reference TRBV7-9 and TRBJ1-4 provide the parts outside the CDR3, is DTGVSQNPRHKITKRGQNVTFRCDPISEHNRLYWYRQTLGQGPEFLTYFQNEAQLEKSRLLSDRFSAERPKGSFSTLEIQRTEQGDSAMYLCASSQEGMVPNEKLFFGSGTQLSVL.

Many counts were recorded for this clonotype. The chain couples TRBV29-1 to TRBJ2-5; no firm D call. The CDR3 runs to 12 residues. Between the trimmed V and J ends, which lost 7 bases and 2 bases, there was a span of 11 bases. CDR1 SQVTM and CDR2 ANQGSEA come from the germline V gene. The CDR3 protein is CSAHWIQETQYF. CDR3 bases: TGCAGCGCTCACTGGATTCAAGAGACCCAGTACTTC.

J is TRBJ1-5 and V is TRBV6-5; D possibly corresponds to TRBD1 (5 bases). Germline V gives CDR1 MNHEY, CDR2 SVGAGI. This CDR3 contains 12 residues. The V gene lost 6 bases and the J gene lost 11 bases, with 14 bases spanning the gap. CDR3 amino acids: CASRDQGRAQHF. The CDR3 DNA sequence: TGTGCCAGCAGAGACCAGGGTCGGGCCCAGCATTTT.

This clonotype was seen a few times. The chain carries TRBV12-3 or TRBV12-4 and TRBJ2-5, with unresolved D. The length of the CDR3 is 13 residues. The V end lost 2 bases, the J end lost 4 bases, and 8 bases lay between the germline ends. CDR3 in amino acids: CASSLNGPETQYF. CDR3 DNA: TGTGCCAGCAGTTTAAACGGCCCAGAGACCCAGTACTTC.

This clonotype was seen many times. CDR3 residues: CSVITGSSYNSPLHF. The CDR3 bases are TGCAGCGTGATAACAGGGAGCTCCTATAATTCACCCCTCCACTTT. This chain uses TRBV29-1 with TRBJ1-6, with D perhaps matching TRBD1 (6 bases). CDR1 and CDR2 (germline): SQVTM, ANQGSEA. This CDR3 region has 15 residues. Trimming left V 6 bases short and J 0 bases short, with 12 bases between.